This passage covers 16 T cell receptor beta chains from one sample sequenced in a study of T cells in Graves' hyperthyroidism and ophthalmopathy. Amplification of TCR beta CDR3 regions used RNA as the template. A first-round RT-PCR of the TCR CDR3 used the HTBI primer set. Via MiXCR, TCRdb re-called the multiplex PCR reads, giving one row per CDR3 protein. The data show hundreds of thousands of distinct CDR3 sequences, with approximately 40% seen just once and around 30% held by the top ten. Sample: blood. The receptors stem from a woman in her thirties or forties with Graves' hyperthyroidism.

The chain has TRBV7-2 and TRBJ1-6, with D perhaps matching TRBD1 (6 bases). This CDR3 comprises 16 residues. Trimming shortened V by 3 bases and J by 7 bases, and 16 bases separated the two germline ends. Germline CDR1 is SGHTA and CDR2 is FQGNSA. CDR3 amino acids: CASSFRTEDLNSPLHF. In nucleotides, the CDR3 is TGTGCCAGCAGCTTCCGGACAGAGGACCTGAATTCACCCCTCCACTTT.

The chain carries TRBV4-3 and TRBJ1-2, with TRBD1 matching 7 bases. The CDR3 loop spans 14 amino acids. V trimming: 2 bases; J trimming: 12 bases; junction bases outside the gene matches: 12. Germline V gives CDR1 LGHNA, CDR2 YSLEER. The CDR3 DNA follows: TGCGCCAGCAGCCAATCGACAGGGACTCATGGGAACACCTTC. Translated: CASSQSTGTHGNTF.

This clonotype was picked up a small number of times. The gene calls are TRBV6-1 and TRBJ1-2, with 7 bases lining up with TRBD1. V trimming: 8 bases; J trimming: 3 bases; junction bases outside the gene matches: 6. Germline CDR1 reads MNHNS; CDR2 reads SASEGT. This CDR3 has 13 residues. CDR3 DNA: TGTGCCAGCGTATCCGGACAGGACTATGGCTACACCTTC. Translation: CASVSGQDYGYTF.

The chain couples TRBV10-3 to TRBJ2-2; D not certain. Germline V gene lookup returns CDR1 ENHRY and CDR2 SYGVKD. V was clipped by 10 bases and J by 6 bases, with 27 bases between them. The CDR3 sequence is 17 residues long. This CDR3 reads CASTPFPRPVGSGELFF. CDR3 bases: TGTGCCAGCACCCCTTTTCCAAGGCCCGTCGGGTCCGGGGAGCTGTTTTTT.

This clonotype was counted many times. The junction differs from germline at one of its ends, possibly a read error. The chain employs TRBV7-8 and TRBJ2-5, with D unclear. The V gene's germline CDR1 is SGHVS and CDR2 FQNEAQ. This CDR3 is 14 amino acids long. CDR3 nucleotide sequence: TGTGCCAGCAGCTCGCCTTTGGGCAAAGAGACCCTGTACTTC. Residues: CASSSPLGKETLYF.

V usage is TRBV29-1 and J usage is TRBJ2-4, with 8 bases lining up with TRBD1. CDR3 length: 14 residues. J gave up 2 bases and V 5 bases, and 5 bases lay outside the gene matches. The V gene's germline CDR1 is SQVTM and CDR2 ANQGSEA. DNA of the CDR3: TGCAGCGTTACGGGACAGGTTTCCAAAAACATTCAGTACTTC. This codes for CSVTGQVSKNIQYF.

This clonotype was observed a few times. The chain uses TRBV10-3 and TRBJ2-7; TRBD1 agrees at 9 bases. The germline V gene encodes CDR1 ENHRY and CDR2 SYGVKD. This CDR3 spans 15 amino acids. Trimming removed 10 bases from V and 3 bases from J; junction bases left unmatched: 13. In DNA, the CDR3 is TGTGCCAGCAGCCGTTACGGGACAGGGAGCTACGAGCAGTACTTC. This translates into CASSRYGTGSYEQYF.

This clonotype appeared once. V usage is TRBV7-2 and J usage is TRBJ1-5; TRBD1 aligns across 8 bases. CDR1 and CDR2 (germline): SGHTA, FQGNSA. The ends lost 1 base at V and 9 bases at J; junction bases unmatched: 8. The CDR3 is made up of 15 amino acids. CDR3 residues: CASSLDRGWGGPQHF. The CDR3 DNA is TGTGCCAGCAGCTTAGACAGGGGGTGGGGTGGGCCCCAGCATTTT.

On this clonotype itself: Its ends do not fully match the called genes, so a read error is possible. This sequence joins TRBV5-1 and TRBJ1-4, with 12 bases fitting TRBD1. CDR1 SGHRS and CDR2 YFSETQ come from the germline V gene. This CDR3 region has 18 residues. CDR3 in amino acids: CPDAGTGGRAGGNEKLFF. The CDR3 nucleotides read TGTCCTGACGCCGGGACAGGGGGCCGTGCCGGGGGCAATGAAAAACTGTTTTTT.

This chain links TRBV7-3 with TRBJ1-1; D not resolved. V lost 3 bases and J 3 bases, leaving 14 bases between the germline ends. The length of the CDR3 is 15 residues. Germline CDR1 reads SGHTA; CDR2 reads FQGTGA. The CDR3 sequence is CASSLVEFGDTEAFF. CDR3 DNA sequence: TGTGCCAGCAGCTTGGTCGAGTTCGGAGACACTGAAGCTTTCTTT.

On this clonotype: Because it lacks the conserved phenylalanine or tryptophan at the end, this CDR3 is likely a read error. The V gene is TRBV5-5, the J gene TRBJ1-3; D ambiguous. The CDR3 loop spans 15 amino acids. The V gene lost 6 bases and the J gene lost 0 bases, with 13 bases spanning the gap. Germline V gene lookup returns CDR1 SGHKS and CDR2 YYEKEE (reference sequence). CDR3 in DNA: TGTGCCAGCACCCTGCGGGTGTACTCTGGAAACACCATATATCTT. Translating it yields CASTLRVYSGNTIYL.

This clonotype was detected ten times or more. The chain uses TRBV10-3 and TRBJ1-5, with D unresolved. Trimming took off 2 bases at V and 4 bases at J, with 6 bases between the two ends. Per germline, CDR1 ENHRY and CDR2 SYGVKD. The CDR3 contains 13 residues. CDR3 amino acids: CAISEGYNQPQHF. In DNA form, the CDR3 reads TGTGCCATCAGTGAGGGTTATAATCAGCCCCAGCATTTT.

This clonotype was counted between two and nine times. CDR3 residues: CASISSLAAQETQYF. DNA of the CDR3: TGTGCCAGCATCTCGTCCCTAGCGGCCCAAGAGACCCAGTACTTC. This chain joins TRBV6-9 and TRBJ2-5; 7 bases map to TRBD2. The germline V gene has CDR1 MNHGY and CDR2 SVAAGI. The V segment lost 7 bases and the J segment 1 base; nucleotides outside the gene matches: 9. The length of the CDR3 is 15 residues.

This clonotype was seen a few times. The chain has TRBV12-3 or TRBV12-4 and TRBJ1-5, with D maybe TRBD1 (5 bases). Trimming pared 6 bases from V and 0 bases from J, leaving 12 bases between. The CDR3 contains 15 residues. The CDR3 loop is CASSKTEFSNQPQHF. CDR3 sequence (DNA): TGTGCCAGCAGCAAGACAGAATTTAGCAATCAGCCCCAGCATTTT.

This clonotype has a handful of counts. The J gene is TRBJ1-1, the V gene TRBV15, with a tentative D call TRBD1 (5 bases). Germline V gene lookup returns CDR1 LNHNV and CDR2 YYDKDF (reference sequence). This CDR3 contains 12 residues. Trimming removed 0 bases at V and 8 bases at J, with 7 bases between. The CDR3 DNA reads TGTGCCACCAGCAGAGAAGACAGCGAAGCTTTCTTT. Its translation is CATSREDSEAFF.

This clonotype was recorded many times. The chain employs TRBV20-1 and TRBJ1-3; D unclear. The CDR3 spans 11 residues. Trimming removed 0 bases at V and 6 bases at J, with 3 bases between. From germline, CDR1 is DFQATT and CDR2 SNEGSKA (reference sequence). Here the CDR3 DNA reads TGCAGTGCTAGAGACGAAAACACCATATATTTT. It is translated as CSARDENTIYF.